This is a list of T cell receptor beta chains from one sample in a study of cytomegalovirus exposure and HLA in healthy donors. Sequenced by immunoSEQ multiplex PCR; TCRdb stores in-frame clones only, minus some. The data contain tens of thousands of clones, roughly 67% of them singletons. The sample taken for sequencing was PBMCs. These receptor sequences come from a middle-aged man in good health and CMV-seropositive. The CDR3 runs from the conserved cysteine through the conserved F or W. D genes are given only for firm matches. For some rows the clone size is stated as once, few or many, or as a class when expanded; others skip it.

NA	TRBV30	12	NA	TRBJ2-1	CAWSEQGNEQFF	TGTGCCTGGAGCGAACAGGGAAATGAGCAGTTCTTC
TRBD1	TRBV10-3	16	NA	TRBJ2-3	CAITGRGGSGTDTQYF	TGTGCCATCACCGGACGAGGGGGCAGTGGCACAGATACGCAGTATTTT
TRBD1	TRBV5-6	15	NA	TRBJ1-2	CASSLGQGATYGYTF	TGTGCCAGCAGCTTGGGACAGGGGGCGACTTATGGCTACACCTTC
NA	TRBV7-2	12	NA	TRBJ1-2	CAILPGGYGYTF	TGTGCCATTTTGCCGGGGGGCTATGGCTACACCTTC
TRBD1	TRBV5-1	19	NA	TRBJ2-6	CASSLENPGTGNGANVLTF	TGCGCCAGCAGCTTGGAGAATCCCGGGACAGGGAACGGGGCCAACGTCCTGACTTTC
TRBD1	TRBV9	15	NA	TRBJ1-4	CASSVDQGADEKLFF	TGTGCCAGCAGCGTAGATCAGGGGGCGGATGAAAAACTGTTTTTT
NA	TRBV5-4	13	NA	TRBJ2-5	CASSFGGIETQYF	TGTGCCAGCAGCTTTGGAGGGATAGAGACCCAGTACTTC
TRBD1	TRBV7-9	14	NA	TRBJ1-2	CASSPTTGTDGYTF	TGTGCCAGCAGCCCAACCACAGGGACAGATGGCTACACCTTC
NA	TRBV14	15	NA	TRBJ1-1	CASSPAGGANTEAFF	TGTGCCAGCAGCCCGGCCGGAGGGGCAAACACTGAAGCTTTCTTT
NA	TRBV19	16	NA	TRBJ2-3	CASSGSPGVGTDTQYF	TGTGCCAGTAGTGGAAGTCCGGGAGTCGGCACAGATACGCAGTATTTT
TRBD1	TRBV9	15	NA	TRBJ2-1	CASSVGQGAYNEQFF	TGTGCCAGCAGCGTAGGACAGGGGGCCTACAATGAGCAGTTCTTC
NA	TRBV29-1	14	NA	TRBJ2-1	CSVAKQNSYNEQFF	TGCAGCGTCGCTAAACAGAACTCCTACAATGAGCAGTTCTTC
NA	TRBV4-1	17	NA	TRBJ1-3	CASSQVGGGVSGNTIYF	TGCGCCAGCAGCCAAGTAGGGGGGGGAGTCTCTGGAAACACCATATATTTT
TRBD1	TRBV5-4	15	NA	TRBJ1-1	CASSYRDRENTEAFF	TGTGCCAGCAGCTACCGGGACAGGGAGAACACTGAAGCTTTCTTT
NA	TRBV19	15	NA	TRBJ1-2	CASSTEQGRAQGYTF	TGTGCCAGTAGTACGGAACAGGGTAGGGCACAAGGCTACACCTTC
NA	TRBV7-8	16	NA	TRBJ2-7	CASSLASTVPTHEQYF	TGTGCCAGCAGCTTAGCGTCTACAGTACCTACCCACGAGCAGTACTTC
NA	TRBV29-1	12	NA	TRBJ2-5	CSGARYQETQYF	TGCAGCGGGGCGCGATACCAAGAGACCCAGTACTTC
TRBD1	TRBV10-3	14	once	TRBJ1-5	CAISYDRGNQPQHF	TGTGCCATCAGCTACGACAGGGGCAATCAGCCCCAGCATTTT
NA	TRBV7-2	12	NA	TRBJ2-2	CASSLFVGELFF	TGTGCCAGCAGCTTATTCGTGGGGGAGCTGTTTTTT